In its sample, the clone carrying this T cell receptor beta chain was seen many times. Antigen: not known. Per germline, CDR1 MNHEY and CDR2 SVGEGT. The ends were cut back, 7 bases at V and 4 bases at J, with 5 bases in the middle. The CDR3 is made up of 11 amino acids. These data come from a study of T cells after yellow fever vaccination. The wider study: Fractions low in cell number were prepared with SMART-Seq v4 Ultra Low Input. Whole-study results and caveats: Clonotypes shared by both compartments, CD4 and CD8, made up a small share. Post-booster repertoires again held most primary-vaccination clones (approximately 96% CD4, roughly 88% CD8).

TCRdb recomputed calls from the 5' RACE reads with MiXCR, one row per CDR3 protein. The sample includes some 260,000 distinct CDR3 sequences, around 5.2% seen only once; the top ten take less than 3.5%. Sequenced here: CD4+ T cells sorted from PBMCs, sampled on the day of the yellow fever booster vaccination. The sequence was collected from a man aged 18 to 30 who received the YFV17D yellow fever vaccine. This sequence joins TRBV6-2 or TRBV6-3 and TRBJ2-1; no firm D call. CDR3 region: CASNDYNEQFF. DNA for the CDR3: TGTGCCAGCAACGATTACAATGAGCAGTTCTTC.